Listed below are T cell receptor beta chains from one sample, sequenced in a study of blood T cell repertoires in COVID-19. Clones were read by immunoSEQ multiplex PCR, and TCRdb kept only the in-frame ones, dropping some. Of more than 250,000 clones listed, about 84% are singletons. Sample: peripheral blood. These receptors were collected from a woman aged 50 to 65 with acute or convalescent COVID-19. Each CDR3 is given with its conserved first and last residue. The D gene is left open where the match is weak. A row's size may be missing; if present it is once, few, many or a size class.

d_call	v_call	j_call	clone_size	cdr3_nt	cdr3_aa
TRBD2	TRBV2	TRBJ2-1	.	TGTGCCAGCAGTGAAGCGGCTAGCGGGGCTTACAATGAGCAGTTCTTC	CASSEAASGAYNEQFF
TRBD2	TRBV11-3	TRBJ2-5	.	TGTGCCAGCAGCCTAGCGGGAGGACTCTTAGAGACCCAGTACTTC	CASSLAGGLLETQYF
.	TRBV21-1	TRBJ2-1	.	TGTGCCAGCAGCCTACATCGCCCTGGGACAGACTTATACAATGAGCAGTTCTTC	CASSLHRPGTDLYNEQFF
.	TRBV3-1/TRBV3-2	TRBJ2-1	.	TGTGCCAGCAGCCAAGGGAGCTCCCTCCCCTACAATGAGCAGTTCTTC	CASSQGSSLPYNEQFF
.	TRBV18	TRBJ2-1	.	TGTGCCAGCTCACGTCAACAGGGTGTTGGTGAGCAGTTCTTC	CASSRQQGVGEQFF
TRBD1	TRBV7-9	TRBJ1-2	.	TGTGCCAGCAGCCCTCGGACAGGCCGGAACTATGGCTACACCTTC	CASSPRTGRNYGYTF
.	TRBV20-1	TRBJ2-3	.	TGCAGTGCTAGTCAGGGGTTGTCAGATACGCAGTATTTT	CSASQGLSDTQYF
.	TRBV27	TRBJ2-5	.	TGTGCCAGCAGTCCTTTAGCGGAGCTGGGGGAGACCCAGTACTTC	CASSPLAELGETQYF
TRBD2	TRBV5-1	TRBJ2-1	.	TGCGCCAGCAGCTTGCCAGCGGGGGGTTCCTACAATGAGCAGTTCTTC	CASSLPAGGSYNEQFF
TRBD1	TRBV25-1	TRBJ1-2	.	TGTGCCAGTACCAAAGCCGGGACAGGTGGTGGCTACACCTTC	CASTKAGTGGGYTF
TRBD1	TRBV28	TRBJ1-2	.	TGTGCCAGCAGTTTTGGACAGGGGCTTGGCTACACCTTC	CASSFGQGLGYTF
TRBD2	TRBV27	TRBJ2-1	.	TGTGCCAGCAGTTTACCCAGTTCGCGGGAGGGGTACAATGAGCAGTTCTTC	CASSLPSSREGYNEQFF
TRBD1	TRBV18	TRBJ1-4	.	TGTGCCAGCTCACCAAACGGACAGGGGGCTGAAAAACTGTTTTTT	CASSPNGQGAEKLFF
.	TRBV28	TRBJ2-5	.	TGTGCCAGCCGTCCTGGGGCCACAGAGACCCAGTACTTC	CASRPGATETQYF
.	TRBV2	TRBJ2-5	.	TGTGCCAGCAGTGCGGGAGAGGTAGAGACCCAGTACTTC	CASSAGEVETQYF
.	TRBV5-5	TRBJ2-5	.	TGTGCCAGCAGCCTCCGGGAGACCCAGTACTTC	CASSLRETQYF
TRBD2	TRBV19	TRBJ2-1	.	TGTGCCAGTAGTAATGGACTAGCGAGGGGGGGCTACAATGAGCAGTTCTTC	CASSNGLARGGYNEQFF
TRBD1	TRBV7-2	TRBJ1-5	.	TGTGCCAGCAGCTCCGGGACAGGGCCGCAGAAGAAGCATTTT	CASSSGTGPQKKHF
TRBD2	TRBV5-1	TRBJ2-7	.	TGCGCCAGCAGCTTGGGGACTAGCGGGATAAACTACGAGCAGTACTTC	CASSLGTSGINYEQYF
.	TRBV3-1/TRBV3-2	TRBJ1-2	.	TGTGCCAGCAGCCAAGACGACGGCGGGAGTAAGGATGGCTACACCTTC	CASSQDDGGSKDGYTF
TRBD1	TRBV7-9	TRBJ1-2	.	TGTGCCAGCAGCCCAGGGACAGAAGGCTACACCTTC	CASSPGTEGYTF
TRBD2	TRBV4-1	TRBJ2-7	.	TGCGCCAGCAGCCAAGAAGCGGGAGTTAGCTACGAGCAGTACTTC	CASSQEAGVSYEQYF
.	TRBV4-1	TRBJ2-5	.	TGCGCCAGCAGCCAAGATAGGGTGCAGGGTGGGGAGACCCAGTACTTC	CASSQDRVQGGETQYF
TRBD1	TRBV27	TRBJ2-2	.	TGTGCCAGCAGTTTTGAGGGGGCGTTCACCGGGGAGCTGTTTTTT	CASSFEGAFTGELFF
TRBD1	TRBV6-5	TRBJ2-7	.	TGTGCCAGCAGTTACTCCGGACAGGGGGCCAACGAGCAGTACTTC	CASSYSGQGANEQYF
TRBD1	TRBV3-1/TRBV3-2	TRBJ2-5	.	TGTGCCAGCAGCCAGAACACAGGGGGGACCCAGTACTTC	CASSQNTGGTQYF
.	TRBV27	TRBJ2-7	.	TGTGCCAGCAGAGAGACATCACAGGGATGGTTGCCCTACGAGCAGTACTTC	CASRETSQGWLPYEQYF
TRBD1	TRBV6-2/TRBV6-3	TRBJ2-2	.	TGTGCCAGCAGCCCCGGACAGGCAAAGGGGGGGGAGCTGTTTTTT	CASSPGQAKGGELFF
TRBD2	TRBV19	TRBJ2-3	.	TGTGCCAGTAGTTCCCGACTAGCGGACTACCGGGATACGCAGTATTTT	CASSSRLADYRDTQYF
TRBD2	TRBV3-1/TRBV3-2	TRBJ2-1	.	TGTGCCAGCAGCCAAGATCGGCGGACTAGCGCTTTCTTC	CASSQDRRTSAFF
TRBD2	TRBV27	TRBJ2-7	.	TGTGCCTCCAGGGGGTGGCGGGAGGGGGCCTACGAGCAGTACTTC	CASRGWREGAYEQYF
TRBD2	TRBV2	TRBJ2-5	.	TGTGCCAGCGAGATTAGCGGGCCCCAAGAGACCCAGTACTTC	CASEISGPQETQYF
TRBD1	TRBV6-5	TRBJ2-7	.	TGTGCCAGCAGGTACGCCGGGACAGGGGCTTACGAGCAGTACTTC	CASRYAGTGAYEQYF
TRBD2	TRBV19	TRBJ2-1	.	TGTGCCAGTAGGGGAGGGCGGGAGAACAATGAGCAGTTCTTC	CASRGGRENNEQFF
.	TRBV2	TRBJ1-1	.	TGTGCCAGCTCCCCCGGCAGGGGGAACACTGAAGCTTTCTTT	CASSPGRGNTEAFF
.	TRBV12-3/TRBV12-4	TRBJ2-3	.	TGTGCCAGCACCTACACAGATACGCAGTATTTT	CASTYTDTQYF
TRBD1	TRBV5-4	TRBJ2-2	.	TGTGCCAGCAGCTTGCCCCCGGGACAGGGGACCCCCGGGGAGCTGTTTTTT	CASSLPPGQGTPGELFF
TRBD1	TRBV5-4	TRBJ1-4	.	TGTGCCAGCAGCTTAACCACAGGGGGCTCATATGAAAAACTGTTTTTT	CASSLTTGGSYEKLFF
TRBD1	TRBV27	TRBJ2-7	.	TGTGCCAGCAGTCGGCCCGGACAGGCTTTCTACGAGCAGTACTTC	CASSRPGQAFYEQYF
TRBD2	TRBV5-1	TRBJ2-3	.	TGCGCCAGCAGCTTGCTGGGGGCGGGAGGGGATACGCAGTATTTT	CASSLLGAGGDTQYF
.	TRBV19	TRBJ1-1	.	TGTGCCAGTAGTAAGGGGTCCGGGGGACCTGAAGCTTTCTTT	CASSKGSGGPEAFF
TRBD1	TRBV6-2/TRBV6-3	TRBJ1-1	few	TGTGCCAGCAGTTGGGACAGGGTCACTGAAGCTTTCTTT	CASSWDRVTEAFF
TRBD2	TRBV30	TRBJ2-3	.	TGTGCCTGGAGTCTGGGAGGGACTTTAGGGACAGATACGCAGTATTTT	CAWSLGGTLGTDTQYF
TRBD1	TRBV4-3	TRBJ1-4	.	TGCGCCAGCAGCCAAGATGTTTTAGGGACAGGGGTGGGAAAACTGTTTTTT	CASSQDVLGTGVGKLFF
.	TRBV6-6	TRBJ2-6	.	TGTGCCAGCAGTCTCCTCGCGGCAGGGGCTGGTGGGGCCAACGTCCTGACTTTC	CASSLLAAGAGGANVLTF
TRBD1	TRBV6-5	TRBJ2-3	.	TGTGCCAGTCAAAGGGACAGGCGCACAGATACGCAGTATTTT	CASQRDRRTDTQYF
TRBD1	TRBV5-1	TRBJ1-2	.	TGCGCCAGCAGCTTGGCTACAGGGGCAGATGGCTACACCTTC	CASSLATGADGYTF
TRBD1	TRBV28	TRBJ1-2	.	TGTGCCAGCAGTTTAGCCGGGGGACAGAACTATGGCTACACCTTC	CASSLAGGQNYGYTF
TRBD1	TRBV10-3	TRBJ2-2	.	TGTGCCATCAGTCGGACAGGGACCGGGCCTGGGACCGGGGAGCTGTTTTTT	CAISRTGTGPGTGELFF
.	TRBV28	TRBJ2-7	.	TGTGCCAGCAGTTTAATTGGCGAGCGGAAGCAGTACTTC	CASSLIGERKQYF
.	TRBV28	TRBJ2-7	.	TGTGCCAGCAGTTTAGGGGAGAACTACGAGCAGTACTTC	CASSLGENYEQYF
.	TRBV5-4	TRBJ1-3	.	TGTGCCAGCAGCTTAGGGGGAACAGGTTCCTTTTCTGGAAACACCATATATTTT	CASSLGGTGSFSGNTIYF
TRBD2	TRBV9	TRBJ2-3	.	TGTGCCAGCAGCGTAGCTGCAGCGGGAGGGCCGGTAGATACGCAGTATTTT	CASSVAAAGGPVDTQYF
.	TRBV3-1/TRBV3-2	TRBJ1-6	.	TGTGCCAGCAGCCAATACGGCTCGGGCCTGAGGGCACCCCTCCACTTT	CASSQYGSGLRAPLHF
.	TRBV7-9	TRBJ1-4	.	TGTGCCAGCGAGGAGGGGGAAAAACTGTTTTTT	CASEEGEKLFF
TRBD1	TRBV5-1	TRBJ1-5	few	TGCGCCAGCAGTACAGGGGGCGATCGCAATCAGCCCCAGCATTTT	CASSTGGDRNQPQHF
.	TRBV7-9	TRBJ2-7	.	TGTGCCAGCAGCTTATACAGGGAGTCCTACGAGCAGTACTTC	CASSLYRESYEQYF
.	TRBV19	TRBJ2-5	.	TGTGCCAGTAGTATAAGGGGGTCTCAAGAGACCCAGTACTTC	CASSIRGSQETQYF
TRBD1	TRBV7-2	TRBJ1-5	.	TGTGCCAGCAGCCTACAGGGGGCAGGGAGGAATCAGCCCCAGCATTTT	CASSLQGAGRNQPQHF
TRBD1	TRBV28	TRBJ1-5	.	TGTGCCAGCAGTTCTTGGGGCACAGGGGCCGGCAGTCAGCCCCAGCATTTT	CASSSWGTGAGSQPQHF